The 26 T cell receptor beta chains below were found in one sample sequenced in a study of blood T cells in healthy people across ages. For the second PCR, which ran for about 6 to 12 cycles, a sample-barcoded 5' primer and a J-beta primer mix were used. From the 5' RACE reads, TCRdb called clonotypes with MiXCR, one entry per CDR3 protein. The data contain about 1.8 million distinct CDR3 sequences, just under 50% of them singletons. Sequencing was carried out using blood. The receptors come from a woman in her thirties or forties in good health.

Comments on this clonotype: A much more abundant neighbour one base away suggests this may be a read error. The J gene is TRBJ2-3, the V gene TRBV3-1; 7 positions agree with TRBD1. The junction had 5 bases not matched to a gene; V was cut back by 0 bases and J by 5 bases. The CDR3 totals 15 residues. The V gene's germline CDR1 is LGHDT and CDR2 YNNKEL (reference sequence). CDR3 DNA sequence: TGTGCCAGCAGCCAAGATCCTAGGGGGCGAGATACGCAGTATTTT. The encoded protein is CASSQDPRGRDTQYF.

In its sample, this clonotype was seen a few times. CDR3 sequence reads: CATQGPATDTQYF. Written as DNA, the CDR3 is TGTGCCACCCAGGGCCCGGCCACAGATACGCAGTATTTT. This chain uses TRBV27 with TRBJ2-3; maybe TRBD1 (5 bases). CDR1 is MNHEY and CDR2 is SMNVEV in the germline V gene (reference sequence). The CDR3 covers 13 residues. Trimming cost V 10 bases and J 2 bases, with 13 bases left between them.

The genes are TRBV29-1 and TRBJ2-3, with 7 positions matching TRBD2. The CDR3 covers 15 residues. V was pared by 1 base and J by 3 bases, with 7 bases of the junction left unmatched. The germline V gene encodes CDR1 SQVTM and CDR2 ANQGSEA. CDR3 region: CSVEGPGRGTDTQYF. CDR3 nucleotide sequence: TGCAGCGTTGAAGGCCCAGGGAGGGGAACAGATACGCAGTATTTT.

This chain links TRBV27 with TRBJ1-5, with 7 nucleotides matching TRBD1. V lost 3 bases to trimming and J lost 4 bases; unmatched junction nucleotides: 12. This CDR3 contains 17 residues. The germline V gene has CDR1 MNHEY and CDR2 SMNVEV (reference sequence). This CDR3 is CASSFRGQALLNQPQHF. The CDR3 bases are TGTGCCAGCAGTTTTAGGGGGCAGGCACTATTAAATCAGCCCCAGCATTTT.

The genes are TRBV6-2 or TRBV6-3 and TRBJ2-1; D uncertain. CDR1 and CDR2 from the germline V gene are MNHEY and SVGEGT. Trimming took off 5 bases at V and 8 bases at J, with 16 bases between the two ends. This CDR3 comprises 14 residues. CDR3: CASSRILTADEQFF. The CDR3 coding sequence is TGTGCCAGCAGTCGAATTTTGACTGCCGATGAGCAGTTCTTC.

In this sample, this clonotype turned up a few times. The rearrangement uses TRBV20-1 and TRBJ2-3; D not certain. CDR3 length equals 13 residues. Germline CDR1 reads DFQATT; CDR2 reads SNEGSKA (reference sequence). Trimming pared 0 bases from V and 0 bases from J, leaving 4 bases between. The CDR3 coding sequence is TGCAGTGCTAGAGAATCCAGCACAGATACGCAGTATTTT. Translated: CSARESSTDTQYF.

The rearrangement joins TRBV7-2 to TRBJ2-7; D remains ambiguous. The CDR3 is 14 amino acids. V lost 1 base, J lost 0 bases, and 7 bases lay in between. Germline values: CDR1 SGHTA, CDR2 FQGNSA. CDR3 region: CASSLEHFSYEQYF. CDR3 nucleotide sequence: TGTGCCAGCAGCTTAGAACACTTCTCCTACGAGCAGTACTTC.

The V call is TRBV4-2, the J call TRBJ2-7, with a tentative D call TRBD1 (6 bases). This CDR3 contains 15 residues. The germline V gene encodes CDR1 LGHNA and CDR2 YNFKEQ. Trimming shortened V by 3 bases and J by 2 bases, and 14 bases separated the two germline ends. CDR3 nucleotides: TGTGCCAGCAGCCAGGCTACTGGGGGCACCTACGAGCAGTACTTC. Protein product: CASSQATGGTYEQYF.

This chain links TRBV4-1 with TRBJ2-7; D ambiguous. This CDR3 spans 15 amino acids. Trimming shortened V by 0 bases and J by 3 bases, and 12 bases separated the two germline ends. CDR1 and CDR2 from the germline V gene are MGHRA and YSYEKL. The CDR3 sequence is CASSQDLRTGYEQYF. CDR3 DNA: TGCGCCAGCAGCCAAGATCTTCGGACGGGCTACGAGCAGTACTTC.

CDR3 in amino acids: CASSSSRTSGFDDTQYF. The CDR3 DNA reads as TGCGCCAGCAGCTCCTCCCGGACTAGCGGATTTGACGATACGCAGTATTTT. The chain has TRBV5-1 and TRBJ2-3, with TRBD2 matching over 10 bases. Unmatched junction bases numbered 13, after V lost 3 bases and J lost 6 bases. The germline V gene has CDR1 SGHRS and CDR2 YFSETQ. The CDR3 covers 17 residues.

This clonotype was detected only a few times. The V gene is TRBV4-1, the J gene TRBJ1-1; no clear D gene. The CDR3 totals 12 residues. CDR1 MGHRA and CDR2 YSYEKL come from the germline V gene. Trimming took 5 bases from V and 8 from J, leaving 12 bases between them. The CDR3 here is CASSGVRREAFF. The CDR3, as DNA: TGCGCCAGCAGCGGGGTGAGACGGGAAGCTTTCTTT.

The chain uses TRBV14 and TRBJ1-2; D gene uncertain. V was pared by 0 bases and J by 8 bases, with 13 bases between. CDR1 is SGHDN and CDR2 is FVKESK in the germline V gene. The CDR3 covers 14 residues. The CDR3 DNA reads TGTGCCAGCAGCCAAGATCTTACGGCGAAAGGCTACACCTTC. Translating gives CASSQDLTAKGYTF.

The rearrangement uses TRBV5-1 and TRBJ2-5; TRBD1 agrees at 10 bases. The J call may be in error: the DNA end matches TRBJ2-7 better. This CDR3 has 13 amino acids. Germline CDR1 and CDR2: SGHRS and YFSETQ. The CDR3 nucleotides read TGCGCCAGCAGACTTGGGACAGGGGACGAGCAGTACTTC. Its protein product is CASRLGTGDEQYF.

This clonotype was picked up a small number of times. CDR3 DNA: TGTGCCAGCAGCACAGGGAAGGGGGCGTTTGAGACCCAGTACTTC. Translating gives CASSTGKGAFETQYF. V gene TRBV13 combines with J gene TRBJ2-5; 7 positions match TRBD1. This CDR3 region has 15 residues. V shed 5 bases, J shed 5 bases, and the junction held 11 bases outside the gene matches. The germline CDR1 and CDR2 sequences are PRHDT and FYEKMQ (reference sequence).

V is TRBV29-1 and J is TRBJ2-5, with D perhaps being TRBD1 or TRBD2 (5 bases each). This CDR3 has 14 residues. V shed 6 bases and J shed 4 bases, with 18 bases lying between them. Germline V gene data show CDR1 as SQVTM and CDR2 as ANQGSEA. The CDR3, as DNA: TGCAGCGTCCCTTGGGCAGGGAGCACAGAGACCCAGTACTTC. Protein: CSVPWAGSTETQYF. Combining the CDR3 with reference TRBV29-1 and TRBJ2-5 gives the whole variable domain SAVISQKPSRDICQRGTSLTIQCQVDSQVTMMFWYRQQPGQSLTLIATANQGSEATYESGFVIDKFPISRPNLTFSTLTVSNMSPEDSSIYLCSVPWAGSTETQYFGPGTRLLVL.

J is TRBJ2-1 and V is TRBV6-1, with a tentative D call TRBD2 (5 bases). V dropped 5 bases and J dropped 5 bases, with 13 bases sitting between them. The germline V gene encodes CDR1 MNHNS and CDR2 SASEGT. The CDR3 is 14 residues long. CDR3 nucleotide sequence: TGTGCCAGCAGTCCGGAATGGGAGAACAATGAGCAGTTCTTC. This encodes CASSPEWENNEQFF.

J is TRBJ1-6 and V is TRBV5-1; TRBD1 might be the D (6 bases). Germline V gene sequence: CDR1 SGHRS, CDR2 YFSETQ. Trimming left V 6 bases short and J 9 bases short, with 13 bases between. There are 13 residues in the CDR3. The CDR3 region has the DNA TGCGCCAGCACAGGGGACGCCGGTTCACCCCTCCACTTT. It specifies CASTGDAGSPLHF.

The chain joins TRBV25-1 to TRBJ2-5; 8 nucleotides agree with TRBD2. The J call may be mistaken, given a closer DNA end match to TRBJ2-7. This CDR3 region has 17 residues. Germline V lookup: CDR1 MGHDK, CDR2 SYGVNS. Here the CDR3 DNA reads TGTGCCAGCAGTGGACCTTCGTGGCGGGGGGACGTGCACGAGCAGTACTTC. Its protein product is CASSGPSWRGDVHEQYF.

This clonotype has a handful of counts. The gene calls are TRBV20-1 and TRBJ2-7; perhaps TRBD2 as D (6 bases). The CDR3 has 15 residues. The ends were cut back, 3 bases at V and 4 bases at J, with 19 bases in the middle. Germline loops: CDR1 DFQATT, CDR2 SNEGSKA (reference sequence). The CDR3 DNA reads as TGCAGTGCTAGGGGGGGAACATTCGGGCCATACGAGCAGTACTTC. This encodes CSARGGTFGPYEQYF.

The J gene is TRBJ2-7, the V gene TRBV2; D might be TRBD2 (6 bases). The V gene lost 5 bases and the J gene lost 7 bases, with 15 bases spanning the gap. The length of the CDR3 is 13 residues. CDR1 SNHLY and CDR2 FYNNEI come from the germline V gene. The CDR3 protein is CASSTYELAEQYF. In DNA, the CDR3 is TGTGCCAGCAGTACCTACGAGCTAGCGGAGCAGTACTTC.

This clonotype showed up just a few times. The chain is built from TRBV28 and TRBJ2-5; weak D call: TRBD1 (6 bases). Germline V gives CDR1 MDHEN, CDR2 SYDVKM. The ends were cut back, 3 bases at V and 5 bases at J, with 19 bases in the middle. There are 16 residues in the CDR3. This chain's CDR3 is CASSFGQGLAEETQYF. The DNA of the CDR3 is TGTGCCAGCAGTTTTGGGCAGGGGTTAGCAGAGGAGACCCAGTACTTC.

The rearrangement links TRBV24-1 to TRBJ2-1; perhaps TRBD1 as D (5 bases). V lost 9 bases, J lost 5 bases, and 16 bases lay in between. This CDR3 contains 14 residues. Germline CDR1 and CDR2: KGHDR and SFDVKD. The CDR3 coding sequence is TGTGCCACCCGTAAAGGGGAACTAAACAATGAGCAGTTCTTC. It is translated as CATRKGELNNEQFF.

A remark on this clonotype: The junction departs from the called germline gene at one end, perhaps through a read error. V gene TRBV7-2 combines with J gene TRBJ2-3, with 7 bases lining up with TRBD1. CDR1 SGHTA and CDR2 FQGNSA come from the germline V gene. The CDR3 has 17 amino acids. CDR3 amino acids: CASSLRGLTGSTDTQYF. CDR3 nucleotides: TGTGCCAGCAGCTTGAGAGGCCTGACAGGGAGCACGGATACGCAGTATTTT.

This chain uses TRBV29-1 with TRBJ2-1; maybe TRBD1 (5 bases). In germline, CDR1 is SQVTM, CDR2 ANQGSEA. V lost 0 bases and J lost 0, with 12 bases in between. CDR3 length equals 16 residues. CDR3 coding DNA: TGCAGCGTTGAAGATCCCCAGGGAAGCTCCTACAATGAGCAGTTCTTC. Translation gives CSVEDPQGSSYNEQFF.

V usage is TRBV20-1 and J usage is TRBJ1-1, with 12 bases aligning to TRBD1. Germline trimming cut 5 bases from V and 1 base from J; bases unmatched to any gene: 5. Per germline, CDR1 DFQATT and CDR2 SNEGSKA (reference sequence). CDR3 length: 15 amino acids. Here the CDR3 reads CSAVPGQGANTEAFF. The DNA of the CDR3 is TGCAGTGCTGTCCCGGGACAGGGGGCGAACACTGAAGCTTTCTTT.

This clonotype was counted between two and nine times. The rearrangement links TRBV6-2 or TRBV6-3 to TRBJ2-5; the D gene is possibly TRBD1 (5 bases). Germline CDR1 reads MNHEY; CDR2 reads SVGEGT. Trimming cost V 5 bases and J 0 bases, with 7 bases left between them. The CDR3 is 13 residues long. This CDR3 is CASSHRNQETQYF. The CDR3 region has the DNA TGTGCCAGCAGTCACAGGAACCAAGAGACCCAGTACTTC.